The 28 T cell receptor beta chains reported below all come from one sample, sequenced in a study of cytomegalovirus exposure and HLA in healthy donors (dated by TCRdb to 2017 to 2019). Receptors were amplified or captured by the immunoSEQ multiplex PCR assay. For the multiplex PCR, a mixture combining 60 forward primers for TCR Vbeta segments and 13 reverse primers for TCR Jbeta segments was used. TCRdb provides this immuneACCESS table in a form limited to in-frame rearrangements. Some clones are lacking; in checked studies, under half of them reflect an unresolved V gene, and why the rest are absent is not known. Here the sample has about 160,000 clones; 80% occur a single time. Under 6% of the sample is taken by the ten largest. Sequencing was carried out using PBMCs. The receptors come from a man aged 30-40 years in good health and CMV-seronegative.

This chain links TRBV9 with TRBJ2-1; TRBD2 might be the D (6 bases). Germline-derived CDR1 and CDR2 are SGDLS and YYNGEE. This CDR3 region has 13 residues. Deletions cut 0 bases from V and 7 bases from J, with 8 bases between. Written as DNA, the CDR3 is TGTGCCAGCAGCGTAGGAGGAGGGAATGAGCAGTTCTTC. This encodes CASSVGGGNEQFF.

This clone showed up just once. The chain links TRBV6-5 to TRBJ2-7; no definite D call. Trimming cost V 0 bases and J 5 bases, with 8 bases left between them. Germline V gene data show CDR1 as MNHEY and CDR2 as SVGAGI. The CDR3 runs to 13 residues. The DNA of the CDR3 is TGTGCCAGCAGTTACTCGAGGCAAAACGAGCAGTACTTC. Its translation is CASSYSRQNEQYF.

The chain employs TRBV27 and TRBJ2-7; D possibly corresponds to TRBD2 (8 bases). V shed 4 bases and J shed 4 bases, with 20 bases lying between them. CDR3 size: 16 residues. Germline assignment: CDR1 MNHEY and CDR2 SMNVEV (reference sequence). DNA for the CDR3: TGTGCCAGCAGTTACGGGGGGGGGCAGGGGGGGTACGAGCAGTACTTC. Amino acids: CASSYGGGQGGYEQYF.

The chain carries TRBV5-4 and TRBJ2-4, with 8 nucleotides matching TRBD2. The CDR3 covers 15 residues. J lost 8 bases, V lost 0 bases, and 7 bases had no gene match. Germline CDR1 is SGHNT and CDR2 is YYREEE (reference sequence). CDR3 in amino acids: CASSLAGGGPDIQYF. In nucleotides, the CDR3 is TGTGCCAGCAGCTTGGCCGGGGGGGGCCCGGACATTCAGTACTTC.

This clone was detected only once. In nucleotides, the CDR3 is TGCAGCGTTGTGGCAGGGGGCAACGAGCAGTACTTC. This codes for CSVVAGGNEQYF. The chain joins TRBV29-1 to TRBJ2-7, with 8 positions matching TRBD1. J was trimmed by 5 bases and V by 4 bases; bases with no gene match: 4. In germline, CDR1 is SQVTM, CDR2 ANQGSEA. The CDR3 runs to 12 residues.

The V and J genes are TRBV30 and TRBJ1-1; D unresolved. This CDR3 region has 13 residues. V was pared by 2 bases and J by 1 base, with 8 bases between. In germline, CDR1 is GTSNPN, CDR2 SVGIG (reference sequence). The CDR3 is CAWSLVRNTEAFF. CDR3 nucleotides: TGTGCCTGGAGTTTGGTGAGGAACACTGAAGCTTTCTTT.

CDR3 bases: TGTGCCAGCAGCTCTTATCTCCAGGGGCGGAACACTGAAGCTTTCTTT. Translating gives CASSSYLQGRNTEAFF. The gene calls are TRBV7-2 and TRBJ1-1, with D perhaps TRBD1 (6 bases). V was shortened by 4 bases and J by 1 base, with 16 bases between the two germline ends. This CDR3 comprises 16 residues. Germline V gene data show CDR1 as SGHTA and CDR2 as FQGNSA.

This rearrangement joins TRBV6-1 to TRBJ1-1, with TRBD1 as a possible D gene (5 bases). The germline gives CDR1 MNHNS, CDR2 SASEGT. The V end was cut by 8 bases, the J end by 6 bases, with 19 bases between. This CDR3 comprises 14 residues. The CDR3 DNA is TGTGCCAGCGGGGGACTGACCGATCCGGCTGAAGCTTTCTTT. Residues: CASGGLTDPAEAFF.

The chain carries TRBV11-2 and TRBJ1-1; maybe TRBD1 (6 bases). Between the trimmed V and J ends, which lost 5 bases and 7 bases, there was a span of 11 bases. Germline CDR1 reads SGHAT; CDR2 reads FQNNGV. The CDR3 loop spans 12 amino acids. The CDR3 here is CASSPGGGEAFF. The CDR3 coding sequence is TGTGCCAGCAGCCCGGGGGGCGGTGAAGCTTTCTTT.

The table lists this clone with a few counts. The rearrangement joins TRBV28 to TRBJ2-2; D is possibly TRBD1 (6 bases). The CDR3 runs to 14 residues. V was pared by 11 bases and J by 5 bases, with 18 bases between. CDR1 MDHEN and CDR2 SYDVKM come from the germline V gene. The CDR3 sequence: CAVQGAGRTGELFF. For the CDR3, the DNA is TGTGCCGTACAGGGCGCAGGCCGGACCGGGGAGCTGTTTTTT. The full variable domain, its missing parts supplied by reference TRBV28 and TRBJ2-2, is DVKVTQSSRYLVKRTGEKVFLECVQDMDHENMFWYRQDPGLGLRLIYFSYDVKMKEKGDIPEGYSVSREKKERFSLILESASTNQTSMYLCAVQGAGRTGELFFGEGSRLTVL.

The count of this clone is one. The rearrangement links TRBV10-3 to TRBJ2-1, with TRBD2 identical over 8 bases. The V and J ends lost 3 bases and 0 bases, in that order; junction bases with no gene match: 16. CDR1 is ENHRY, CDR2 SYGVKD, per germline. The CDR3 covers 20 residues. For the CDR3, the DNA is TGTGCCATCAGTGACCCGGGGATGGCGGGGGGCCCGAGCTCCTACAATGAGCAGTTCTTC. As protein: CAISDPGMAGGPSSYNEQFF.

The CDR3 nucleotides read TGTGCCAGCAGCGGCTCAGGGTTCCTCGGAAACACCATATATTTT. Its translation is CASSGSGFLGNTIYF. The chain employs TRBV9 and TRBJ1-3, with a weak D call TRBD1 (5 bases). The V gene's germline CDR1 is SGDLS and CDR2 YYNGEE. V shed 3 bases and J shed 4 bases, with 14 bases lying between them. The CDR3 spans 15 residues.

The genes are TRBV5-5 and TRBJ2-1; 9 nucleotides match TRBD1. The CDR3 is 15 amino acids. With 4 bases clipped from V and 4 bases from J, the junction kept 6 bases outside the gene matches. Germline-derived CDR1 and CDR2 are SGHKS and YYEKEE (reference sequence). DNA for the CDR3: TGTGCCAGCAGCCTACCGGGACAGGGTTACAATGAGCAGTTCTTC. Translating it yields CASSLPGQGYNEQFF.

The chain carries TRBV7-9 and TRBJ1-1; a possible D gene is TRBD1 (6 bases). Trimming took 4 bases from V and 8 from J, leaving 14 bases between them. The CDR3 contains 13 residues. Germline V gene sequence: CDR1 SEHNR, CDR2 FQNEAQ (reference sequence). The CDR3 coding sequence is TGTGCCAGCAGCTCTTTACAGGGACGGGAAGCTTTCTTT. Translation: CASSSLQGREAFF.

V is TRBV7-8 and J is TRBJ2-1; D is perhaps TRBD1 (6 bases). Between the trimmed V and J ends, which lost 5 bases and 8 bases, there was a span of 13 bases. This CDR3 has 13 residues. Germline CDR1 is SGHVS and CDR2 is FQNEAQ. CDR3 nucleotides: TGTGCCAGCAGCCCTTTTTCAGGGGATGAGCAGTTCTTC. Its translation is CASSPFSGDEQFF. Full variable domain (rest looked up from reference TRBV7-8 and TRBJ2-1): GAGVSQSPRYKVAKRGQDVALRCDPISGHVSLFWYQQALGQGPEFLTYFQNEAQLDKSGLPSDRFFAERPEGSVSTLKIQRTQQEDSAVYLCASSPFSGDEQFFGPGTRLTVL.

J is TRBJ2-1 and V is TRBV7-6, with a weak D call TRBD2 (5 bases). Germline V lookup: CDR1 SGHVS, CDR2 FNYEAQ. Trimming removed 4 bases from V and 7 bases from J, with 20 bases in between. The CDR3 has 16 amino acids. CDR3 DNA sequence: TGTGCCAGCAGCTCCCCGTGGGCCCTTAGGAGGAATGAGCAGTTCTTC. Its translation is CASSSPWALRRNEQFF.

CDR3 residues: CASSEGLILAKNIQYF. CDR3 nucleotide sequence: TGTGCCAGCAGTGAAGGGTTGATACTAGCCAAAAACATTCAGTACTTC. The chain links TRBV2 to TRBJ2-4, with D unresolved. CDR1 and CDR2 (germline): SNHLY, FYNNEI. With 1 base removed from V and 0 bases from J, the gap between germline ends came to 10 bases. This CDR3 is 16 amino acids long.

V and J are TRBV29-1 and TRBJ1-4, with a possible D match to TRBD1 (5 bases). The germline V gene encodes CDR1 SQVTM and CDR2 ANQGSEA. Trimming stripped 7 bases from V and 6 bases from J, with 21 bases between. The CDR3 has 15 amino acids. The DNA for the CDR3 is TGCAGCGCTGGGGCGTTGGGTCGACGGGATGAAAAACTGTTTTTT. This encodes CSAGALGRRDEKLFF.

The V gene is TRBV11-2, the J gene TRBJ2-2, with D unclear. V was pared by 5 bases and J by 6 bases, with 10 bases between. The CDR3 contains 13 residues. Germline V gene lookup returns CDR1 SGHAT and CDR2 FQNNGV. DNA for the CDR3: TGTGCCAGCAGCCCCGCCCGGGCCGGGGAGCTGTTTTTT. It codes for CASSPARAGELFF.

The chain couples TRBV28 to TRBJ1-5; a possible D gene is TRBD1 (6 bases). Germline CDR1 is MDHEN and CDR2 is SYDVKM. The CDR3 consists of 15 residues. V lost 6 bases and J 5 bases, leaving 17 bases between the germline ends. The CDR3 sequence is CASSRLQGGYQPQHF. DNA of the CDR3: TGTGCCAGCAGCCGATTACAGGGAGGGTATCAGCCCCAGCATTTT.

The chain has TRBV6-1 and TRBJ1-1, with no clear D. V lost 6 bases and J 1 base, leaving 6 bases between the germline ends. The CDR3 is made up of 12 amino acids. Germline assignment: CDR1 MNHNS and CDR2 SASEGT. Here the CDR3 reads CASRLRNTEAFF. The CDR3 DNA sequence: TGTGCCAGCAGACTGAGGAACACTGAAGCTTTCTTT.

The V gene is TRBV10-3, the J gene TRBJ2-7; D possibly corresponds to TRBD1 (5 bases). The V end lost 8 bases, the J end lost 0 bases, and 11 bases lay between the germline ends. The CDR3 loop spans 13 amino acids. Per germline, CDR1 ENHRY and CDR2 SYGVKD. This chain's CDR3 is CAIGAASSYEQYF. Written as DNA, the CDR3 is TGTGCCATCGGGGCAGCCAGCTCCTACGAGCAGTACTTC.

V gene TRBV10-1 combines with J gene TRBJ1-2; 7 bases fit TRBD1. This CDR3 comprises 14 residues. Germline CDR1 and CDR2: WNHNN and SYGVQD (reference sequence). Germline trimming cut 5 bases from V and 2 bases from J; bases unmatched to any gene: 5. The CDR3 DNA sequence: TGCGCCAGCAGTCCGGGACAGTGGAACTATGGCTACACCTTC. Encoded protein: CASSPGQWNYGYTF.

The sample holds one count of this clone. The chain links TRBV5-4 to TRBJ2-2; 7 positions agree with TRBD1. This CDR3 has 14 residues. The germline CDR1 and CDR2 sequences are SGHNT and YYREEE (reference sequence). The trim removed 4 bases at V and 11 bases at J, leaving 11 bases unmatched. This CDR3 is CASSPDFNRGELFF. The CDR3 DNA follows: TGTGCCAGCAGCCCTGATTTTAACAGGGGAGAGCTGTTTTTT. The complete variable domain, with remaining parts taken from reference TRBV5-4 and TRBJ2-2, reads ETGVTQSPTHLIKTRGQQVTLRCSSQSGHNTVSWYQQALGQGPQFIFQYYREEENGRGNFPPRFSGLQFPNYSSELNVNALELDDSALYLCASSPDFNRGELFFGEGSRLTVL.

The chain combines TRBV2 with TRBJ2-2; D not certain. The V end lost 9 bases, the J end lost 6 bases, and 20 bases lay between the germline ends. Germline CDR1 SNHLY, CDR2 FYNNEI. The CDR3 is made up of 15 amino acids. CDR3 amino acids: CASVSSLPGSGELFF. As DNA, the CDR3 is TGTGCCAGTGTTTCTAGTCTCCCTGGGTCCGGGGAGCTGTTTTTT.

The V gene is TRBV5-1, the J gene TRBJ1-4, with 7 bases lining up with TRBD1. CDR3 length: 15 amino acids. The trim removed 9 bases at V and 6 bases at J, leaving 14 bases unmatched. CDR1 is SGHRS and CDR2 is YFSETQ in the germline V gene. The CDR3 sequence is CATRYDGTEDEKLFF. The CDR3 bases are TGCGCCACCCGATACGACGGGACAGAGGATGAAAAACTGTTTTTT.

In nucleotides, the CDR3 is TGTGCCAGCAGCTTGGGGGGCCGGGAGACCCAGTACTTC. Translation gives CASSLGGRETQYF. This chain uses TRBV5-6 with TRBJ2-5, with TRBD1 as a possible D gene (5 bases). The CDR3 totals 13 residues. Deletions cut 0 bases from V and 5 bases from J, with 8 bases between. CDR1 SGHDT and CDR2 YYEEEE come from the germline V gene.

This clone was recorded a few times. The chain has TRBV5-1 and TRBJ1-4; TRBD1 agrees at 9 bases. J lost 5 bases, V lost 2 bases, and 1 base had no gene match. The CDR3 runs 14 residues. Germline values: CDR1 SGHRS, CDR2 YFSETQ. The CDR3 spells CASSFGTGNEKLFF. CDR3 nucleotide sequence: TGCGCCAGCAGCTTCGGGACAGGGAATGAAAAACTGTTTTTT.